The text below deals with one T cell receptor (beta chain). Its antigen is not identified. These data come from a study of CD8+ T cells in alopecia areata. About the study: The drug, oral tofacitinib, was given to treated patients at 5 to 10 mg twice daily. The investigators scored severity in treated patients by the percentage of affected scalp area. Study-level results: The study found that many expanded lesional clones persisted in scalp and blood during tofacitinib.

cDNA serving as the sequencing template came from extracted, reverse transcribed RNA. Here immunoSEQ multiplex PCR was the method, and the copy in TCRdb shows in-frame clones only, minus some. The sample carries about 110,000 clones, about 59% recorded once. The treatment is: oral pan-JAK inhibitor, 5-10 mg twice daily. The CDR3 extends over 15 amino acids. With 0 bases clipped from V and 4 bases from J, the junction kept 6 bases outside the gene matches. CDR1 and CDR2 (germline): SGHDT, YYEEEE. This receptor was taken from a human donor with alopecia areata. V gene TRBV5-6 combines with J gene TRBJ1-2; 7 bases align to TRBD1. Sequences were derived from CD8+ T cells sorted from blood, sampled at week 24, from a patient treated with tofacitinib. CDR3 in DNA: TGTGCCAGCAGCTTGGTCCGGGACAGTCTCTATGGCTACACCTTC. Translating it yields CASSLVRDSLYGYTF. The whole variable domain, filled in from reference TRBV5-6 and TRBJ1-2, reads DAGVTQSPTHLIKTRGQQVTLRCSPKSGHDTVSWYQQALGQGPQFIFQYYEEEERQRGNFPDRFSGHQFPNYSSELNVNALLLGDSALYLCASSLVRDSLYGYTFGSGTRLTVV.